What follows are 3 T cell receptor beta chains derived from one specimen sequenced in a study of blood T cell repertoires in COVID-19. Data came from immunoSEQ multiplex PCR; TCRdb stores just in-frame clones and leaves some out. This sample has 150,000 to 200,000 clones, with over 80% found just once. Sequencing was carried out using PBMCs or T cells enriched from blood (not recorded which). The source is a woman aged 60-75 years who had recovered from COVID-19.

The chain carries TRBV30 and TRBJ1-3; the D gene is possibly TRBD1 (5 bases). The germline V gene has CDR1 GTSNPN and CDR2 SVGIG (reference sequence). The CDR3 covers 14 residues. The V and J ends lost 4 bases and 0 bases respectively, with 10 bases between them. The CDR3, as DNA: TGTGCCTGGAACAGACAGAGCTCTGGAAACACCATATATTTT. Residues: CAWNRQSSGNTIYF.

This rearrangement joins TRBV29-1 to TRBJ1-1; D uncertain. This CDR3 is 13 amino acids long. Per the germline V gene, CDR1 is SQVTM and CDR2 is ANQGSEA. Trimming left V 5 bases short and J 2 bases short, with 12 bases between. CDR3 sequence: CSVSGNLNTEAFF. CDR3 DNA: TGCAGCGTTTCTGGCAATCTTAACACTGAAGCTTTCTTT.

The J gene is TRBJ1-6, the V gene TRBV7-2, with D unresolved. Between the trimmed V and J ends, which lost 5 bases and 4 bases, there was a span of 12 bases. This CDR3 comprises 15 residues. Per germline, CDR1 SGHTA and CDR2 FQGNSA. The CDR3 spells CASSPPPGYNSPLHF. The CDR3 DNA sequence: TGTGCCAGCAGCCCGCCCCCAGGATATAATTCACCCCTCCACTTT.